The next 28 T cell receptor beta chains were all read from a single sample in a study of low-dose radiotherapy and immunotherapy resistance in tumors. TRAV and TRBV primers primed cDNA for both TCRalpha and TCRbeta. The TCRs were subjected to amplification over 20 PCR cycles employing a constant-region primer in conjunction with a V-primer adapter. TCRdb re-called the reads through MiXCR, storing one row per CDR3 protein. The sample contains approximately 11,000 distinct CDR3 sequences, more than 55% of which appear only once. The receptors originated from a human donor with advanced metastatic prostate, ovarian, gallbladder or colorectal cancer (not recorded which). This table probably holds off-target reads from a library built for another chain.

CDR3 loop: CASSYLRDIENYGYTF. The DNA of the CDR3 is TGTGCCAGCAGCTACCTTCGGGACATCGAAAACTATGGCTACACCTTC. The V call is TRBV21-1, the J call TRBJ1-2; the D call TRBD1 from the table was never checked on the DNA. TRBV21-1 is a pseudogene locus. This CDR3 has 16 residues.

The chain has TRBV24-1 and TRBJ2-1; D perhaps matches TRBD2 (6 bases). Per the germline V gene, CDR1 is KGHDR and CDR2 is SFDVKD. Trimming left V 4 bases short and J 7 bases short, with 13 bases between. CDR3 length: 14 residues. Written as DNA, the CDR3 is TGTGCCACCAGTGACCGCGGCGGGGTGAATGAGCAGTTCTTC. Amino acids: CATSDRGGVNEQFF.

This clonotype showed up just a few times. The V call is TRBV19, the J call TRBJ2-2, with D unclear. Trimming left V 6 bases short and J 2 bases short, with 1 base between. Germline values: CDR1 LNHDA, CDR2 SQIVND (reference sequence). The CDR3 runs to 11 residues. The CDR3 protein is CASSNTGELFF. CDR3 bases: TGTGCCAGTAGCAACACCGGGGAGCTGTTTTTT. Filled out from reference TRBV19 and TRBJ2-2, the complete variable domain reads DGGITQSPKYLFRKEGQNVTLSCEQNLNHDAMYWYRQDPGQGLRLIYYSQIVNDFQKGDIAEGYSVSREKKESFPLTVTSAQKNPTAFYLCASSNTGELFFGEGSRLTVL.

This clonotype was observed a handful of times. The chain employs TRBV5-6 and TRBJ2-1; 7 nucleotides match TRBD2. This CDR3 region has 14 residues. Germline CDR1 reads SGHDT; CDR2 reads YYEEEE. Losses at the gene ends were 4 bases for V and 6 bases for J; bases not matched to a gene: 7. CDR3 in amino acids: CASSGWRGSNEQFF. CDR3 sequence (DNA): TGTGCCAGCAGCGGGTGGCGGGGGAGCAATGAGCAGTTCTTC.

The V gene is TRBV6-2 or TRBV6-3, the J gene TRBJ2-5; no clear D gene. The CDR3 has 12 amino acids. Germline CDR1 is MNHEY and CDR2 is SVGEGT. V was cut by 4 bases and J by 4 bases, with 7 bases left in between. The CDR3: CASSSSVETQYF. The CDR3 bases are TGTGCCAGCAGTTCTTCAGTAGAGACCCAGTACTTC.

The chain uses TRBV20-1 and TRBJ1-2; 9 bases agree with TRBD1. Germline assignment: CDR1 DFQATT and CDR2 SNEGSKA (reference sequence). The CDR3 has 14 amino acids. The ends lost 5 bases at V and 6 bases at J; junction bases unmatched: 10. The CDR3 nucleotides are TGCAGTGCTTCGTGGGACAGGGAATTGCATGGCTACACCTTC. This encodes CSASWDRELHGYTF.

The chain joins TRBV7-2 to TRBJ2-2; 8 bases align to TRBD2. The CDR3 totals 16 residues. V was pared by 2 bases and J by 6 bases, with 8 bases of the junction left unmatched. Germline CDR1 and CDR2: SGHTA and FQGNSA. The CDR3 sequence is CASSLLRTSRSGELFF. The CDR3 region has the DNA TGTGCCAGCAGCTTATTACGGACTAGCAGATCCGGGGAGCTGTTTTTT. The variable domain in full, with the rest retrieved from reference TRBV7-2 and TRBJ2-2, is GAGVSQSPSNKVTEKGKDVELRCDPISGHTALYWYRQSLGQGLEFLIYFQGNSAPDKSGLPSDRFSAERTGGSVSTLTIQRTQQEDSAVYLCASSLLRTSRSGELFFGEGSRLTVL.

The chain combines TRBV5-1 with TRBJ1-3; TRBD1 might be the D (6 bases). This CDR3 is 15 amino acids long. V was shortened by 0 bases and J by 4 bases, with 11 bases between the two germline ends. Germline V gene lookup returns CDR1 SGHRS and CDR2 YFSETQ. The CDR3 region has the DNA TGCGCCAGCAGCTTGGAAACAGGGATCGGAAACACCATATATTTT. Its translation is CASSLETGIGNTIYF.

CDR3 sequence: CAWSLGVPGELFF. The CDR3 nucleotides read TGTGCCTGGAGTTTAGGAGTCCCCGGGGAGCTGTTTTTT. This sequence joins TRBV30 and TRBJ2-2; no firm D call. The ends were cut back, 2 bases at V and 6 bases at J, with 10 bases in the middle. The germline gives CDR1 GTSNPN, CDR2 SVGIG (reference sequence). This CDR3 has 13 residues. Supplemented by reference TRBV30 and TRBJ2-2, the full variable domain reads SQTIHQWPATLVQPVGSPLSLECTVEGTSNPNLYWYRQAAGRGLQLLFYSVGIGQISSEVPQNLSASRPQDRQFILSSKKLLLSDSGFYLCAWSLGVPGELFFGEGSRLTVL.

The chain has TRBV5-1 and TRBJ1-1; D is perhaps TRBD1 (6 bases). The germline V gene has CDR1 SGHRS and CDR2 YFSETQ. The V end lost 4 bases, the J end lost 1 base, and 11 bases lay between the germline ends. There are 14 residues in the CDR3. In nucleotides, the CDR3 is TGCGCCAGCAGCGAACAGGGAGGGAACACTGAAGCTTTCTTT. Its translation is CASSEQGGNTEAFF.

This chain uses TRBV10-3 with TRBJ2-2; TRBD1 matches at 7 bases. V was pared by 5 bases and J by 9 bases, with 6 bases of the junction left unmatched. This CDR3 region has 13 residues. CDR1 ENHRY and CDR2 SYGVKD come from the germline V gene. This CDR3 is CAISYDRDRELFF. The CDR3, as DNA: TGTGCCATCAGTTACGACAGGGATAGGGAGCTGTTTTTT.

This clonotype is a singleton in its sample. The chain couples TRBV12-3 or TRBV12-4 to TRBJ1-6, with TRBD1 matching over 7 bases. The V gene end was trimmed by 5 bases and the J gene end by 9 bases; junction bases not matched to a gene: 13. The CDR3 consists of 16 residues. As DNA, the CDR3 is TGTGCCAGCAGTGACACTGGGACAGCGCTAGGTTCACCCCTCCACTTT. It yields the protein CASSDTGTALGSPLHF.

The chain combines TRBV4-1 with TRBJ1-1, with D perhaps matching TRBD1 (5 bases). Trimming pared 3 bases from V and 1 base from J, leaving 12 bases between. This CDR3 contains 15 residues. The germline CDR1 and CDR2 sequences are MGHRA and YSYEKL. The CDR3 here is CASSQGVTRNTEAFF. DNA of the CDR3: TGCGCCAGCAGCCAGGGGGTCACACGGAACACTGAAGCTTTCTTT.

This clonotype was found once. The chain combines TRBV4-2 with TRBJ1-1; D uncertain. Germline CDR1 and CDR2: LGHNA and YNFKEQ. The CDR3 runs to 13 residues. V was shortened by 1 base and J by 5 bases, with 8 bases between the two germline ends. The CDR3 spells CASSQVRQTEAFF. The CDR3 region has the DNA TGTGCCAGCAGCCAAGTGAGGCAGACTGAAGCTTTCTTT.

V gene TRBV12-3 or TRBV12-4 combines with J gene TRBJ1-4; unclear D gene. CDR3 length equals 17 residues. Trimming stripped 7 bases from V and 4 bases from J, with 22 bases between. CDR3 region: CASTSGGKGKFNEKLFF. The DNA for the CDR3 is TGTGCCAGCACCTCAGGAGGGAAAGGCAAATTTAATGAAAAACTGTTTTTT.

The chain carries TRBV7-2 and TRBJ1-1; no clear D gene. Germline V gene lookup returns CDR1 SGHTA and CDR2 FQGNSA. Between the trimmed V and J ends, which lost 4 bases and 1 base, there was a span of 7 bases. CDR3 size: 13 residues. The CDR3 sequence: CASSSRRNTEAFF. The CDR3 bases are TGTGCCAGCAGCTCTAGGAGGAACACTGAAGCTTTCTTT.

This clonotype appeared a few times. The rearrangement uses TRBV6-1 and TRBJ1-1; D unresolved. V shed 5 bases and J shed 6 bases, with 10 bases lying between them. This CDR3 has 12 amino acids. The germline V gene encodes CDR1 MNHNS and CDR2 SASEGT. CDR3 bases: TGTGCCAGCAGTCGACATGACGCTGAAGCTTTCTTT. Its translation: CASSRHDAEAFF.

This clonotype came up a few times. This chain connects TRBV11-2 to TRBJ2-2; D is ambiguous. Germline CDR1 is SGHAT and CDR2 is FQNNGV. This CDR3 has 13 amino acids. The V end was cut by 5 bases, the J end by 6 bases, with 10 bases between. CDR3 residues: CASSTDRAGELFF. In nucleotides, the CDR3 is TGTGCCAGCAGCACAGATCGTGCCGGGGAGCTGTTTTTT.

The genes are TRBV12-5 and TRBJ2-1; D is possibly TRBD2 (7 bases). Germline loops: CDR1 LGHNT, CDR2 FRNRAP. This CDR3 spans 14 amino acids. V was clipped by 3 bases and J by 10 bases, with 16 bases between them. The CDR3 protein is CASGFLQQGGEQFF. CDR3 in DNA: TGTGCTAGTGGTTTCCTACAACAGGGAGGGGAGCAGTTCTTC.

This chain connects TRBV5-5 to TRBJ1-1, with D hard to call. Germline V gene lookup returns CDR1 SGHKS and CDR2 YYEKEE (reference sequence). Trimming shortened V by 0 bases and J by 1 base, and 10 bases separated the two germline ends. There are 15 residues in the CDR3. CDR3: CASSLVGTSNTEAFF. The CDR3 DNA is TGTGCCAGCAGCTTGGTCGGCACCTCGAACACTGAAGCTTTCTTT.

V gene TRBV28 combines with J gene TRBJ2-3; possibly TRBD1 or TRBD2 for D (5 bases each). V lost 4 bases and J 2 bases, leaving 16 bases between the germline ends. This CDR3 has 16 residues. Germline CDR1 and CDR2: MDHEN and SYDVKM. The CDR3 loop is CASSSVGRLFTDTQYF. The CDR3, as DNA: TGTGCCAGCAGTTCGGTGGGACGGCTGTTCACAGATACGCAGTATTTT.

The chain combines TRBV12-3 or TRBV12-4 with TRBJ2-7; D is unresolved. V shed 7 bases and J shed 1 base, with 8 bases lying between them. The CDR3 is made up of 12 amino acids. This CDR3 is CASKGRSYEQYF. The CDR3 DNA follows: TGTGCCAGCAAAGGACGTTCCTACGAGCAGTACTTC.

The genes are TRBV5-1 and TRBJ2-3; no firm D call. CDR1 SGHRS and CDR2 YFSETQ come from the germline V gene. Trimming removed 3 bases from V and 2 bases from J, with 10 bases in between. This CDR3 has 14 residues. As DNA, the CDR3 is TGCGCCAGCAGCTGGGGAAGGTCCACAGATACGCAGTATTTT. This encodes CASSWGRSTDTQYF.

The chain uses TRBV29-1 and TRBJ2-7, with 9 bases identical to TRBD1. This CDR3 comprises 13 residues. After removal of 5 bases from V and 7 bases from J, the junction contained 9 bases not matched to a gene. Germline-derived CDR1 and CDR2 are SQVTM and ANQGSEA. In DNA form, the CDR3 reads TGCAGCGTTAAAGGGACAGGGTTAGGAGAGCAGTACTTC. Translated, it gives CSVKGTGLGEQYF.

The rearrangement joins TRBV7-9 to TRBJ2-7; TRBD1 agrees at 9 bases. Germline V gene sequence: CDR1 SEHNR, CDR2 FQNEAQ (reference sequence). Trimming took 7 bases from V and 5 from J; bases not matched to a gene: 15. The CDR3 loop spans 16 amino acids. The CDR3 reads CASTEQAGTGLDEQYF. DNA for the CDR3: TGTGCCAGCACCGAGCAAGCCGGGACAGGGCTCGACGAGCAGTACTTC.

The rearrangement links TRBV27 to TRBJ2-5, with TRBD2 matching over 7 bases. In germline, CDR1 is MNHEY, CDR2 SMNVEV (reference sequence). After removal of 2 bases from V and 3 bases from J, the junction contained 3 bases not matched to a gene. The CDR3 has 14 residues. The CDR3 nucleotides read TGTGCCAGCAGTTTAGCGGGAGAGGAAGAGACCCAGTACTTC. Translating it yields CASSLAGEEETQYF.

This chain links TRBV24-1 with TRBJ2-7; a weak D match, TRBD1 (5 bases). CDR3 size: 21 residues. Trimming took off 1 base at V and 0 bases at J, with 27 bases between the two ends. CDR1 KGHDR and CDR2 SFDVKD come from the germline V gene. The CDR3 DNA reads as TGTGCCACCAGTGATTTCCGAGGAACAGGCCTGATACTCTTGAACTCCTACGAGCAGTACTTC. Protein product: CATSDFRGTGLILLNSYEQYF.

The chain uses TRBV6-6 and TRBJ2-1; 11 bases match TRBD2. The CDR3 is 15 amino acids. Germline CDR1 reads MNHNY; CDR2 reads SVGAGI (reference sequence). The CDR3 protein is CGIGLAGGSYNEQFF. DNA of the CDR3: TGTGGGATTGGGCTAGCGGGAGGTTCCTACAATGAGCAGTTCTTC.